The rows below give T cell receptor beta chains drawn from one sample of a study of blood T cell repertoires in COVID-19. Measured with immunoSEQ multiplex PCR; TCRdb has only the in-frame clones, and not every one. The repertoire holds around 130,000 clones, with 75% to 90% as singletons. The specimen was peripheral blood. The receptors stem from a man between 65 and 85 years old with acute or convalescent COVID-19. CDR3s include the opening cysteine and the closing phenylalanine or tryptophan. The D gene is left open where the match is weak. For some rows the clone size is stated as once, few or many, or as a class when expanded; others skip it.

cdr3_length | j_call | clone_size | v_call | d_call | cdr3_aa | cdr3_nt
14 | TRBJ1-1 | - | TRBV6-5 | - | CASNGGGILPEAFF | TGTGCCAGCAATGGCGGGGGGATTCTCCCTGAAGCTTTCTTT
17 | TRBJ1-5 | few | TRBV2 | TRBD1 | CASSEGRGLGPNQPQHF | TGTGCCAGCAGTGAGGGCAGGGGGCTAGGCCCCAATCAGCCCCAGCATTTT
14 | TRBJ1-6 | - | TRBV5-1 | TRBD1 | CASSRTGGQEPLHF | TGCGCCAGCAGCCGGACAGGGGGACAAGAACCCCTCCACTTT
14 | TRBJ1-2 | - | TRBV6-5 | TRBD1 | CASKGTGINYGYTF | TGTGCCAGCAAGGGGACAGGGATTAACTATGGCTACACCTTC
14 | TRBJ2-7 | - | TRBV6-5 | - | CASSRRAGRFEQYF | TGTGCCAGCAGTCGACGGGCAGGGAGGTTCGAGCAGTACTTC
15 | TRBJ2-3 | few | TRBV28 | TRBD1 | CASSLGGQYTDTQYF | TGTGCCAGCAGTTTAGGGGGACAGTACACAGATACGCAGTATTTT
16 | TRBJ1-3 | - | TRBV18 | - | CASSPWGRSSGNTIYF | TGTGCCAGCTCACCCTGGGGCAGGAGCTCTGGAAACACCATATATTTT
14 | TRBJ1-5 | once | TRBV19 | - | CASSPGPGNQPQHF | TGTGCCAGTAGCCCTGGGCCAGGCAATCAGCCCCAGCATTTT
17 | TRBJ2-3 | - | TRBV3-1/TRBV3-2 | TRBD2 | CASSLPGGGDGTDTQYF | TGTGCCAGCAGCCTACCCGGCGGGGGGGACGGCACAGATACGCAGTATTTT
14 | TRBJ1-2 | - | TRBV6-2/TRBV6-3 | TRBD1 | CASRYAKQGGGYTF | TGTGCCAGCCGTTACGCTAAACAGGGGGGCGGCTACACCTTC
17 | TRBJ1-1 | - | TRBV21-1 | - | CASSCYVATQFRTEAFF | TGTGCCAGCAGCTGTTATGTAGCTACACAATTCCGCACTGAAGCTTTCTTT
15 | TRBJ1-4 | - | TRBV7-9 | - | CASSLGGVRGEKLFF | TGTGCCAGCAGCTTAGGAGGTGTGCGGGGTGAAAAACTGTTTTTT
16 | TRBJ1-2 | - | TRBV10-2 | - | CASSESRRSSNYGYTF | TGCGCCAGCAGTGAGTCGAGGAGGTCCTCTAACTATGGCTACACCTTC
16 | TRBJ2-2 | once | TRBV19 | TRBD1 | CASSYSTGGNTGELFF | TGTGCCAGTAGTTACTCGACAGGGGGAAACACCGGGGAGCTGTTTTTT
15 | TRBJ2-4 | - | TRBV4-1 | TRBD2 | CASSQDLAGVNIQYF | TGCGCCAGCAGCCAAGACCTAGCGGGGGTAAACATTCAGTACTTC
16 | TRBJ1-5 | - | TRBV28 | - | CASSLGLGRGNQPQHF | TGTGCCAGCAGCCTCGGTCTAGGGAGAGGCAATCAGCCCCAGCATTTT
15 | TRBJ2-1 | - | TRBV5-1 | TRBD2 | CASSLEGLALSRQFF | TGCGCCAGCAGCTTGGAGGGACTAGCTTTGAGTAGGCAGTTCTTC
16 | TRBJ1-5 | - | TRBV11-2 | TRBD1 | CASSLGTGNSNQPQHF | TGTGCCAGCAGCTTGGGGACAGGCAATAGCAATCAGCCCCAGCATTTT
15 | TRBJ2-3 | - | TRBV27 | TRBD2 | CASIPASGYTDTQYF | TGTGCCAGCATTCCGGCTAGCGGTTACACAGATACGCAGTATTTT
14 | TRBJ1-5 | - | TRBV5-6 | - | CASSLRGGNQPQHF | TGTGCCAGCAGCCTGCGGGGAGGCAATCAGCCCCAGCATTTT
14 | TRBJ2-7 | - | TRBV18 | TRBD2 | CASSPPFTGGEQYF | TGTGCCAGCTCACCACCTTTCACGGGGGGAGAGCAGTACTTC
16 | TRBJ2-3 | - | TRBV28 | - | CASRTGKTIQGDTQYF | TGTGCCAGCCGTACAGGGAAGACCATCCAAGGGGATACGCAGTATTTT